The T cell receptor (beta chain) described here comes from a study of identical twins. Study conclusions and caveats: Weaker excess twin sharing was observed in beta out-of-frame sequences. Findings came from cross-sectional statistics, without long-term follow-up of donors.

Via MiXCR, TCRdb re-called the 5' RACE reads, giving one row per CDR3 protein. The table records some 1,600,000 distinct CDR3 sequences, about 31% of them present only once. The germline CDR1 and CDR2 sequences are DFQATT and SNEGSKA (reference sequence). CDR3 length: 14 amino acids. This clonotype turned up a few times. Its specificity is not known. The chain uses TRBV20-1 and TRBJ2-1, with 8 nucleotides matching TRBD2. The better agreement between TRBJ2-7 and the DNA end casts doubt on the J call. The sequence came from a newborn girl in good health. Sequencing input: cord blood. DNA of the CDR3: TGCAGTGCTATCCCGACTAGCGCCTACAATGAGCAGTACTTC. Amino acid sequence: CSAIPTSAYNEQYF.